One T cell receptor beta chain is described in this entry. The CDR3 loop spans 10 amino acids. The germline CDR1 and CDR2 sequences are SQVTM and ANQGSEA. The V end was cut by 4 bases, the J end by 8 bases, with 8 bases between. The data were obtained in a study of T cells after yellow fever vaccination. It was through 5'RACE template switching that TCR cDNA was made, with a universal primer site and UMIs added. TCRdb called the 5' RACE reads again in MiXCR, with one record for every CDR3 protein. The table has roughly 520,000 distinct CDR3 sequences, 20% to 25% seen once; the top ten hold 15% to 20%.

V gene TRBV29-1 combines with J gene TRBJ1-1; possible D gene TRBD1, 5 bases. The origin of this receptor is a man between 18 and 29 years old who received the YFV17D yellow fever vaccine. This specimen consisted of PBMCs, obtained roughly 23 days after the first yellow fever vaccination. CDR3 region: CSVGDGEAFF. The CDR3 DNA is TGCAGCGTTGGGGACGGCGAAGCTTTCTTT.